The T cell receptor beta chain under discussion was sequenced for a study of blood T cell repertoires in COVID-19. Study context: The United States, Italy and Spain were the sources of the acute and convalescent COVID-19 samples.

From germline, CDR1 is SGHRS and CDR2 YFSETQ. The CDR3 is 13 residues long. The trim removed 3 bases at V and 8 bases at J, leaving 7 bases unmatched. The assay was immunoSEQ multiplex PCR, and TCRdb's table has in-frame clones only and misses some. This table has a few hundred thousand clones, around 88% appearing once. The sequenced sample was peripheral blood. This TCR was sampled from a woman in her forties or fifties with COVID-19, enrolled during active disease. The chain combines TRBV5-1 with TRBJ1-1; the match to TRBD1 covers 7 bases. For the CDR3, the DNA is TGCGCCAGCAGCTCCCGGGACAGTCAAGAAGCTTTCTTT. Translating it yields CASSSRDSQEAFF.